What follows are 9 T cell receptor beta chains derived from one specimen sequenced in a study of early T cells in non-severe SARS-CoV-2 infection. A single record per CDR3 protein comes from TCRdb applying MiXCR to the 5' RACE reads. The sample lists about 70,000 distinct CDR3 sequences, 13% to 15% occurring once. The sequencing used whole blood, collected at baseline. These TCRs come from an adult who was a healthcare worker with PCR-confirmed SARS-CoV-2 infection or an uninfected control (not recorded which).

The sample holds a few counts of this clonotype. This chain uses TRBV28 with TRBJ2-7; D ambiguous. V was cut by 4 bases and J by 2 bases, with 12 bases left in between. This CDR3 spans 14 amino acids. Germline V CDR1 and CDR2: MDHEN, SYDVKM. CDR3 coding DNA: TGTGCCAGCAGTTCCCAGTTGGGTCCCTACGAGCAGTACTTC. Translation: CASSSQLGPYEQYF.

This clonotype has at least ten counts. The J gene is TRBJ2-1, the V gene TRBV11-2; 7 nucleotides align to TRBD1. CDR3 length equals 15 residues. The J segment lost 10 bases and the V segment lost 4 bases, leaving 13 bases of the junction unmatched. The germline V gene encodes CDR1 SGHAT and CDR2 FQNNGV. The chain's CDR3 is CASSSTGDPSWEQFF. Written as DNA, the CDR3 is TGTGCCAGCAGCTCCACAGGGGACCCCTCGTGGGAGCAGTTCTTC.

The chain is built from TRBV20-1 and TRBJ2-1; D uncertain. V dropped 5 bases and J dropped 0 bases, with 11 bases sitting between them. The CDR3 covers 14 residues. Germline lookup yields CDR1 DFQATT and CDR2 SNEGSKA (reference sequence). Here the CDR3 reads CSAALHSSYNEQFF. The CDR3 DNA is TGCAGTGCTGCACTCCATAGCTCCTACAATGAGCAGTTCTTC.

The chain joins TRBV11-2 to TRBJ2-7; D call uncertain. The CDR3 spans 11 residues. Trimming cost V 8 bases and J 4 bases, with 9 bases left between them. CDR1 SGHAT and CDR2 FQNNGV come from the germline V gene. The CDR3 DNA reads TGTGCCAGCGGGATTCATTACGAGCAGTACTTC. As protein: CASGIHYEQYF.

The chain joins TRBV28 to TRBJ1-5; the D gene is possibly TRBD1 (6 bases). CDR3 length: 17 residues. The germline V gene has CDR1 MDHEN and CDR2 SYDVKM. Trimming cost V 4 bases and J 3 bases, with 19 bases left between them. The CDR3 loop reads CASSYPTGGQFNQPQHF. CDR3 nucleotide sequence: TGTGCCAGCAGTTACCCGACCGGGGGACAATTCAATCAGCCCCAGCATTTT. Together with reference TRBV28 and TRBJ1-5, the CDR3 gives the full variable domain: DVKVTQSSRYLVKRTGEKVFLECVQDMDHENMFWYRQDPGLGLRLIYFSYDVKMKEKGDIPEGYSVSREKKERFSLILESASTNQTSMYLCASSYPTGGQFNQPQHFGDGTRLSIL.

As DNA, the CDR3 is TGTGCCAGCTCACCATCCTTGGAAGAGCAGTACTTC. Translating it yields CASSPSLEEQYF. The rearrangement joins TRBV18 to TRBJ2-7; D remains unclear. V gave up 2 bases and J gave up 7 bases, with 9 bases separating them. The CDR3 contains 12 residues. Germline V gene sequence: CDR1 KGHSH, CDR2 LQKENI.

This clonotype is categorized as medium-sized (0.01 to 0.1%). This chain joins TRBV28 and TRBJ2-2; D remains ambiguous. This CDR3 is built from 12 residues. CDR1 and CDR2 from the germline V gene are MDHEN and SYDVKM. In nucleotides, the CDR3 is TGTGGTTTAAAAGGGAACACCGGGGAGCTGTTTTTT. It codes for CGLKGNTGELFF.

This clonotype has just a few counts. V is TRBV13 and J is TRBJ2-2; 9 positions match TRBD2. Germline V gene sequence: CDR1 PRHDT, CDR2 FYEKMQ (reference sequence). This CDR3 comprises 16 residues. V lost 1 base to trimming and J lost 2 bases; unmatched junction nucleotides: 2. CDR3 nucleotides: TGTGCCAGCAGCTTAGCCCTAGCGGGAAACACCGGGGAGCTGTTTTTT. As protein: CASSLALAGNTGELFF.

The CDR3 spells CACSMGQIYNEQFF. CDR3 DNA: TGTGCCTGCTCTATGGGACAGATATACAATGAGCAGTTCTTC. This rearrangement joins TRBV6-1 to TRBJ2-1; the match to TRBD1 covers 7 bases. The CDR3 has 14 amino acids. Germline assignment: CDR1 MNHNS and CDR2 SASEGT. The V and J ends lost 11 bases and 4 bases, in that order; junction bases with no gene match: 11.